The clone carrying this TCR beta chain has only a few counts. Its antigen is not identified. Here immunoSEQ multiplex PCR was the method, and the copy in TCRdb shows in-frame clones only, minus some. The sample carries hundreds of thousands of clones, about 85% recorded once. The record originates from a study of shared clonotypes between healthy human individuals. General study points: Sampling used blood alone; tissue repertoires probably differ.

Unsorted material relied on approximately 90 million PBMCs as the source of genomic DNA. The trim removed 8 bases at V and 3 bases at J, leaving 11 bases unmatched. CDR1 is SQVTM, CDR2 ANQGSEA, per germline. There are 14 residues in the CDR3. The chain joins TRBV29-1 to TRBJ2-3; 7 bases match TRBD2. The receptor was derived from a woman in her thirties or forties in good health. Some clones in this sample may be carry-over from other donors' samples. The sample consisted of PBMCs. Here the CDR3 DNA reads TGCAGCTCCGAGGTAGCGGGTCAAACAGATACGCAGTATTTT. Its translation is CSSEVAGQTDTQYF.